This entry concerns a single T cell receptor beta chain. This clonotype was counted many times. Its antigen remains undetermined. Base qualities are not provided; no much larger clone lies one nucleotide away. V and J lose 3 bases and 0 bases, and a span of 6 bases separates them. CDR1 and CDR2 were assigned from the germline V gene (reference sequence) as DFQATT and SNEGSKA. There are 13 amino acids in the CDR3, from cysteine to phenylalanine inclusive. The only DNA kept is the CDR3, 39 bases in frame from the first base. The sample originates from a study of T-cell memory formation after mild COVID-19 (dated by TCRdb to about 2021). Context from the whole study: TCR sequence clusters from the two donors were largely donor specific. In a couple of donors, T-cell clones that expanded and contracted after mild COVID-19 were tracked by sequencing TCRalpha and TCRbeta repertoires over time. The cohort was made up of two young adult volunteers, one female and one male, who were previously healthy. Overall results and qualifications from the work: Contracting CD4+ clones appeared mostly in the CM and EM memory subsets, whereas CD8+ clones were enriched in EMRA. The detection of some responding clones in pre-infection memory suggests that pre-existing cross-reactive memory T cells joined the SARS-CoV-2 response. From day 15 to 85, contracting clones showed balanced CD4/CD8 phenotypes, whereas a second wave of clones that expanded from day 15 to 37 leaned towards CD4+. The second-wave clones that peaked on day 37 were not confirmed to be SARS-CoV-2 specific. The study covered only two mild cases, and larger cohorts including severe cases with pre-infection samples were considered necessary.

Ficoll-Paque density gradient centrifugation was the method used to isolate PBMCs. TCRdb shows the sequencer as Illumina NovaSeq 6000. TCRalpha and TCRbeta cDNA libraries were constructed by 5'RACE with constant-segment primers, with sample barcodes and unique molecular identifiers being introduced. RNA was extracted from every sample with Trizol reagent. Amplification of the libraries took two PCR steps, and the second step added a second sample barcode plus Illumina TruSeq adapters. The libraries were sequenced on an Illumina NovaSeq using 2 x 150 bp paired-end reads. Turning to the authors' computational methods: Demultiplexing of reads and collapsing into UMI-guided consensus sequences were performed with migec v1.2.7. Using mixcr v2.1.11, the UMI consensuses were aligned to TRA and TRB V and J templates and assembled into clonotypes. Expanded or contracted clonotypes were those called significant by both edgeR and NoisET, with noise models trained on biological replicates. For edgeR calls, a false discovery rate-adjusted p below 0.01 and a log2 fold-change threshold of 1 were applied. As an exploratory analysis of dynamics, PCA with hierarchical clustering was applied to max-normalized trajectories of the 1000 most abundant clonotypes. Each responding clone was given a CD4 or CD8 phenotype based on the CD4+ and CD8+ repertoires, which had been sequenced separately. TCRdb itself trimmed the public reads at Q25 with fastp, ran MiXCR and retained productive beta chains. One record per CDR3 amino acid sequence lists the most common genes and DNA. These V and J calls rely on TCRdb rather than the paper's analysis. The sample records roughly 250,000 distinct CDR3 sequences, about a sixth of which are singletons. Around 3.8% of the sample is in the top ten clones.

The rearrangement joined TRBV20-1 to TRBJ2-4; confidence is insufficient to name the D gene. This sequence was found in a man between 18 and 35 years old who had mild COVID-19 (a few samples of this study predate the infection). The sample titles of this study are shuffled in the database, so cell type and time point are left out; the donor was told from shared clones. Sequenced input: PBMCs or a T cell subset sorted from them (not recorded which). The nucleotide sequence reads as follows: TGCAGTGCTAGTGACCTAGCCAAAAACATTCAGTACTTC. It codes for CSASDLAKNIQYF.